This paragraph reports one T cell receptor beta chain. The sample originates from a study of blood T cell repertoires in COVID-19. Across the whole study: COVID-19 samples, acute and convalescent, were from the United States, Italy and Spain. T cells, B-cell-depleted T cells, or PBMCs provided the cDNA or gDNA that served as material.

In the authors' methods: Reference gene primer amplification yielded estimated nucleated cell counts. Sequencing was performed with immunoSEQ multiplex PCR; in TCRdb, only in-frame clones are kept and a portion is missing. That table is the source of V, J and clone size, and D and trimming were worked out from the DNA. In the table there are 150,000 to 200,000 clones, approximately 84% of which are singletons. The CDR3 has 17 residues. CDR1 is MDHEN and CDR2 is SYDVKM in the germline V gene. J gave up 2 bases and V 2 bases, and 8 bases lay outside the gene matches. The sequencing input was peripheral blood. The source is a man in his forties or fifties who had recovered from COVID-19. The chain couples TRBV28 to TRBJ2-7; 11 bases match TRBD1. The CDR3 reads CASSLGVPGQGAYEQYF. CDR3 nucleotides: TGTGCCAGCAGTTTAGGGGTGCCGGGACAGGGGGCCTACGAGCAGTACTTC.